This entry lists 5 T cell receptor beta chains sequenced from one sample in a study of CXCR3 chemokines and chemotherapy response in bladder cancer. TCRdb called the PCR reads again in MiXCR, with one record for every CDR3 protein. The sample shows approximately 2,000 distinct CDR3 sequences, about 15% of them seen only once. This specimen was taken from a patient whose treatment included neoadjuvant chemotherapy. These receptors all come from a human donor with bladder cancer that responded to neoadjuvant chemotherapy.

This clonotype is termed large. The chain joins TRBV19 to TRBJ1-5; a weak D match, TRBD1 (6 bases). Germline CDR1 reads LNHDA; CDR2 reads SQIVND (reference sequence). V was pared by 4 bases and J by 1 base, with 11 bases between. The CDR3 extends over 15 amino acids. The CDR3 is CASSSIGQSNQPQHF. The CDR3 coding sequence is TGTGCCAGTAGTAGTATAGGACAGAGCAATCAGCCCCAGCATTTT.

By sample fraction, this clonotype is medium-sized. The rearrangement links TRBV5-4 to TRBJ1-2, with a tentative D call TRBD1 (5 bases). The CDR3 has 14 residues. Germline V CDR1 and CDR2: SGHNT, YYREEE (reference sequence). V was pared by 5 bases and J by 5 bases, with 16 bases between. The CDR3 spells CASSPGAAAYGYTF. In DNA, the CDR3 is TGTGCCAGCAGTCCCGGGGCGGCGGCGTATGGCTACACCTTC.

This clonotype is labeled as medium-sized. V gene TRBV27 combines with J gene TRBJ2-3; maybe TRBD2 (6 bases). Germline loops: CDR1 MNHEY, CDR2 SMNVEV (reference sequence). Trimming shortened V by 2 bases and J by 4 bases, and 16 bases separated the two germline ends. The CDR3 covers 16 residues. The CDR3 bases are TGTGCCAGCAGTTTAGGGGGGTGGGAGAGGTCAGATACGCAGTATTTT. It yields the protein CASSLGGWERSDTQYF.

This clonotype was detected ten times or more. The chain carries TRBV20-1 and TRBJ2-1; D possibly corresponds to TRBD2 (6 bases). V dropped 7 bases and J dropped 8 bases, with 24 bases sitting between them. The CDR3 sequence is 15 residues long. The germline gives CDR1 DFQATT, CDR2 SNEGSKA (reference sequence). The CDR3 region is CSVNPRDSLEDEQFF. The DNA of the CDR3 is TGCAGTGTAAACCCCCGGGACTCCCTCGAGGATGAGCAGTTCTTC.

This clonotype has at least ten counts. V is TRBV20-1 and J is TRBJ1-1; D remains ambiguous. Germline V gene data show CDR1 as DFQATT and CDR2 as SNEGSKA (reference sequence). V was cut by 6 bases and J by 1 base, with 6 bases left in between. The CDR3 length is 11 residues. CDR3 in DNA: TGCAGTGCCCCGGAGAACACTGAAGCTTTCTTT. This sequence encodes CSAPENTEAFF.